These T cell receptor beta chains were read from a single sample in a study of blood T cell repertoires in COVID-19. The protocol was immunoSEQ multiplex PCR, while the TCRdb copy is restricted to in-frame clones and leaves out a portion. The sample holds almost 300,000 clones, more than 85% seen once. Sequencing was carried out using peripheral blood. The receptors come from a man aged 65 to 79 with acute or convalescent COVID-19. CDR3s include the opening cysteine and the closing phenylalanine or tryptophan. D genes are given only for firm matches. Size values are once, few and many counts, or a class for expanded clones, and some rows have none.

cdr3_aa,cdr3_nt,clone_size,d_call,j_call,v_call
CATSVKTGETDTQYF,TGTGCCACCAGTGTCAAGACAGGGGAAACAGATACGCAGTATTTT,NA,TRBD1,TRBJ2-3,TRBV24-1
CASSYGGRAWETQYF,TGTGCCAGCAGTTACGGCGGGAGGGCCTGGGAGACCCAGTACTTC,NA,TRBD2,TRBJ2-5,TRBV6-2/TRBV6-3
CASSLELADSDTQYF,TGCGCCAGCAGCTTGGAACTAGCGGACTCAGATACGCAGTATTTT,NA,TRBD2,TRBJ2-3,TRBV5-1
CASSFGTPAYEQYF,TGTGCCAGCAGCTTCGGGACTCCCGCCTACGAGCAGTACTTC,NA,NA,TRBJ2-7,TRBV11-2
CATSRGTGGGYEQYF,TGTGCCACCAGCAGAGGGACAGGGGGTGGCTACGAGCAGTACTTC,few,TRBD1,TRBJ2-7,TRBV15
CASSMRGTGVGQYF,TGTGCCAGTAGTATGCGGGGCACGGGGGTAGGACAGTACTTC,NA,NA,TRBJ2-7,TRBV19
CASSFQGAGELFF,TGTGCCAGCAGCTTTCAGGGGGCCGGGGAGCTGTTTTTT,NA,TRBD1,TRBJ2-2,TRBV11-3
CASSGQLNQPQHF,TGTGCCAGCTCCGGACAGCTAAATCAGCCCCAGCATTTT,NA,NA,TRBJ1-5,TRBV6-5
CASSFHDGQGRRNSPLHF,TGTGCCAGCAGCTTTCACGACGGACAGGGGAGGAGGAATTCACCCCTCCACTTT,NA,TRBD1,TRBJ1-6,TRBV7-2
CASSQDRVLSSGNTIYF,TGTGCCAGCAGCCAAGATCGGGTACTGAGCTCTGGAAACACCATATATTTT,NA,NA,TRBJ1-3,TRBV4-2
CASSQEGLAGGIEQFF,TGTGCCAGCAGTCAAGAAGGACTAGCGGGAGGGATAGAGCAGTTCTTC,once,TRBD2,TRBJ2-1,TRBV6-4
CSVARAVTEAFF,TGCAGCGTTGCCAGGGCAGTAACTGAAGCTTTCTTT,NA,NA,TRBJ1-1,TRBV29-1
CASSLQPGDYGYTF,TGCGCCAGCAGCTTGCAGCCAGGGGACTATGGCTACACCTTC,NA,NA,TRBJ1-2,TRBV5-1
CASSLINDRGRLDPLGNEQFF,TGTGCCAGCAGCCTAATTAATGACAGGGGGCGTTTGGATCCCCTTGGCAATGAGCAGTTCTTC,few,TRBD1,TRBJ2-1,TRBV14
CATSEQGNQPQHF,TGTGCCACCTCAGAACAGGGGAATCAGCCCCAGCATTTT,few,TRBD1,TRBJ1-5,TRBV6-6
CASSHYGTSGDTDTQYF,TGCGCCAGCAGCCATTACGGAACTAGCGGGGATACAGATACGCAGTATTTT,NA,TRBD2,TRBJ2-3,TRBV4-3
CASSLTAGLGYYNEQFF,TGTGCCAGCAGCTTAACGGCTGGCCTAGGTTACTACAATGAGCAGTTCTTC,NA,NA,TRBJ2-1,TRBV7-8
CASSRVDTQYF,TGTGCCAGCAGCCGGGTAGATACGCAGTATTTT,NA,NA,TRBJ2-3,TRBV7-9
CSVLELNQPQHF,TGCAGCGTTCTCGAGTTAAATCAGCCCCAGCATTTT,NA,NA,TRBJ1-5,TRBV29-1
CASSPLAGAVDTQYF,TGTGCCAGTAGTCCATTAGCGGGAGCGGTAGATACGCAGTATTTT,NA,TRBD2,TRBJ2-3,TRBV19
CASSLGSVRGNTIYF,TGTGCCAGCAGCTTGGGCAGTGTGCGTGGAAACACCATATATTTT,NA,NA,TRBJ1-3,TRBV7-9
CASSGAQGQQFF,TGTGCCAGCAGCGGAGCCCAGGGTCAGCAGTTCTTC,NA,NA,TRBJ2-1,TRBV7-2
CASSPSQISPLHF,TGTGCCAGCAGCCCGTCCCAGATTTCACCCCTCCACTTT,NA,NA,TRBJ1-6,TRBV7-6
CSASLRPGNEQFF,TGCAGTGCTAGTCTCCGGCCGGGGAATGAGCAGTTCTTC,NA,NA,TRBJ2-1,TRBV20-1
CASSFDLAEKGKSTDTQYF,TGTGCCAGCAGCTTCGACCTAGCGGAAAAGGGGAAGAGCACAGATACGCAGTATTTT,NA,TRBD2,TRBJ2-3,TRBV28
CASSSYRDRGAYEQYF,TGTGCCAGCAGTTCCTATCGGGACAGGGGCGCTTACGAGCAGTACTTC,NA,TRBD1,TRBJ2-7,TRBV19
CASSQREDTQYF,TGTGCCAGCAGCCAAAGAGAAGATACGCAGTATTTT,NA,NA,TRBJ2-3,TRBV3-1/TRBV3-2
CASSQGLAGGRDTQYF,TGTGCCAGCAGCCAAGGACTAGCGGGAGGTAGAGATACGCAGTATTTT,once,TRBD2,TRBJ2-3,TRBV4-2
CASSLVGQGYEQYF,TGTGCCAGCAGCTTAGTCGGACAGGGGTACGAGCAGTACTTC,NA,TRBD1,TRBJ2-7,TRBV7-2
CALKGPRGIPGDYGYTF,TGTGCCCTCAAAGGTCCCAGGGGTATCCCCGGGGACTATGGCTACACCTTC,NA,NA,TRBJ1-2,TRBV10-3
CASSDVIGQGFNQPQHF,TGTGCCAGCAGTGACGTCATTGGGCAGGGCTTCAATCAGCCCCAGCATTTT,NA,NA,TRBJ1-5,TRBV6-1
CASSQDLGTVNTEAFF,TGTGCCAGCAGCCAAGATTTAGGCACAGTCAACACTGAAGCTTTCTTT,NA,NA,TRBJ1-1,TRBV3-1/TRBV3-2
CASSPTGGGYNEQFF,TGCGCCAGCAGCCCGACAGGGGGCGGATACAATGAGCAGTTCTTC,once,TRBD1,TRBJ2-1,TRBV5-1
CASSQTYSGTGGAGGYTF,TGCGCCAGCAGCCAAACCTATTCCGGGACAGGGGGCGCCGGTGGCTACACCTTC,NA,TRBD1,TRBJ1-2,TRBV4-3
CATSDGQGLRGEQYF,TGTGCCACCAGTGATGGACAGGGGTTACGTGGCGAGCAGTACTTC,NA,TRBD1,TRBJ2-7,TRBV24-1
CSVEKLREERETQYF,TGCAGCGTTGAAAAGCTACGGGAGGAACGGGAGACCCAGTACTTC,NA,TRBD2,TRBJ2-5,TRBV29-1